The rows below give T cell receptor beta chains drawn from one sample of a study of post-analysis software for immune sequencing data. MiXCR, applied by TCRdb to the PCR reads, yields one record per CDR3 protein. There are fewer than 850,000 distinct CDR3 sequences in the sample; around 46% occur only once, and roughly 5% lies in the top ten. Sequenced material: blood. The origin of the receptors is a girl under 18 with multiple sclerosis. The CDR3 runs from the conserved cysteine through the conserved F or W. The order of the fields is D gene, J gene, V gene, clone size, CDR3 DNA, CDR3 protein. D genes are given only for firm matches. The listing skips clone size in some rows; elsewhere it reads once, few, many or a size class.

NA	TRBJ1-2	TRBV20-1	NA	TGCAGTGCTAGTAGGGCTAACTATGGCTACACCTTC	CSASRANYGYTF
TRBD2	TRBJ2-2	TRBV20-1	NA	TGCAGTGCGTCGGGACTAGCGGGAGGAAACACCGGGGAGCTGTTTTTT	CSASGLAGGNTGELFF
NA	TRBJ2-1	TRBV5-1	NA	TGCGCCAGCAACCAAGCGGGTAATGAGCAGTTCTTC	CASNQAGNEQFF
NA	TRBJ2-3	TRBV18	few	TGTGCCAGCTCACCACGAAACAGGGCCCACACAGATACGCAGTATTTT	CASSPRNRAHTDTQYF
NA	TRBJ2-1	TRBV7-8	NA	TGTGCCAGCAGCTTAGCGCCCAGGGAAGGGGGGGATGAGCAGTTCTTC	CASSLAPREGGDEQFF
TRBD1	TRBJ2-4	TRBV19	few	TGTGCCAGTAGTCCCCGACAGGGGTTAAGAAACATTCAGTACTTC	CASSPRQGLRNIQYF
TRBD1	TRBJ2-5	TRBV27	NA	TGTGCCAGCAGTTTCGGTCCCAGCAGGGGGTACCAAGAGACCCAGTACTTC	CASSFGPSRGYQETQYF
TRBD2	TRBJ2-1	TRBV20-1	NA	TGCAGTGCTAGAGATCCGAGGAGCGGGAGTGGGTATGAGCAGTTCTTC	CSARDPRSGSGYEQFF
NA	TRBJ1-4	TRBV29-1	few	TGCAGCGGCCTTGGACAGACCGCAACTAATGAAAAACTGTTTTTT	CSGLGQTATNEKLFF
NA	TRBJ2-3	TRBV29-1	few	TGCAGCGTTGAATCCAGACCTAGCACAGATACGCAGTATTTT	CSVESRPSTDTQYF
NA	TRBJ2-7	TRBV6-1	NA	TGTGCCAGCGGGTTAGGGAGAACCTACGAGCAGTACTTC	CASGLGRTYEQYF
NA	TRBJ2-7	TRBV20-1	NA	TGCAGTGCTGAGCTTCAGTACTTC	CSAELQYF
NA	TRBJ2-3	TRBV15	NA	TGTGCCACCAGCAAGGGCATCCGCACAGATACGCAGTATTTT	CATSKGIRTDTQYF
TRBD1	TRBJ2-7	TRBV28	NA	TGTGCCAGCAGTTCCCGGACAGGGACTGCCGCCTATGACCACGAGCAGTACTTC	CASSSRTGTAAYDHEQYF
NA	TRBJ2-3	TRBV30	NA	TGTGCCTGGAGTGTACGGGTGGGTTCCGATACGCAGTATTTT	CAWSVRVGSDTQYF
NA	TRBJ2-7	TRBV7-8	few	TGTGCCAGCAGCTTAGTCTTAGGGGGAGGGACAAAGCAGTACTTC	CASSLVLGGGTKQYF